A single sample is the source of the 16 T cell receptor beta chains below, sequenced in a study of shared clonotypes between healthy human individuals. Clones were sequenced by immunoSEQ multiplex PCR, and TCRdb holds only the in-frame ones, with some missing. The data show roughly 2.1 million clones, with about 93% seen just once and 1.5% to 2% held by the top ten. Naive CD8 populations comprised CD45RO-negative cells positively selected for CCR7, excluding terminally differentiated effector memory CD45RA+ cells. Sequences were obtained from naive CD8+ T cells from PBMCs. These receptors all stem from a man aged 18-30 years in good health. Some clones in this sample may be carry-over from other donors' samples.

The chain uses TRBV5-7 and TRBJ2-3; 7 nucleotides align to TRBD2. TRBV5-7 is flagged as an ORF with uncertain function. The length of the CDR3 is 16 residues. After removal of 0 bases from V and 1 base from J, the junction contained 5 bases not matched to a gene. CDR3: CASSLEPSGCTDTQYF. The CDR3 region has the DNA TGTGCCAGCAGCTTGGAGCCTAGCGGATGCACAGATACGCAGTATTTT.

The chain has TRBV7-2 and TRBJ2-2, with TRBD2 matching 7 bases. V lost 3 bases to trimming and J lost 5 bases; unmatched junction nucleotides: 9. Germline-derived CDR1 and CDR2 are SGHTA and FQGNSA. This CDR3 has 16 residues. CDR3 residues: CASSFVLAGVTGELFF. CDR3 sequence (DNA): TGTGCCAGCAGCTTTGTTTTAGCGGGTGTAACCGGGGAGCTGTTTTTT.

This chain uses TRBV10-3 with TRBJ2-3, with TRBD2 as a possible D gene (6 bases). The germline V gene encodes CDR1 ENHRY and CDR2 SYGVKD. V was trimmed by 2 bases and J by 4 bases, leaving 22 bases between them. The CDR3 contains 18 residues. Written as DNA, the CDR3 is TGTGCCATCAGTGAGACCCAGCAGTATTCGGGAGTGGCAGATACGCAGTATTTT. Protein product: CAISETQQYSGVADTQYF.

The J gene is TRBJ2-7, the V gene TRBV28; D tentatively fits TRBD1 or TRBD2 (5 bases each). The V gene lost 2 bases and the J gene lost 5 bases, with 25 bases spanning the gap. The germline V gene encodes CDR1 MDHEN and CDR2 SYDVKM. This CDR3 has 18 amino acids. Here the CDR3 DNA reads TGTGCCAGCAGTTTACTTTGGTCGGGGCAGTACTTAGGACACGAGCAGTACTTC. Translating it yields CASSLLWSGQYLGHEQYF.

The V and J genes are TRBV6-1 and TRBJ2-5; 8 bases map to TRBD2. The CDR3 consists of 15 residues. From germline, CDR1 is MNHNS and CDR2 SASEGT. J gave up 2 bases and V 7 bases, and 9 bases lay outside the gene matches. Here the CDR3 reads CASMAGGRIQETQYF. The DNA for the CDR3 is TGTGCCAGCATGGCGGGCGGGAGGATTCAAGAGACCCAGTACTTC.

V usage is TRBV7-3 and J usage is TRBJ1-2; 8 nucleotides align to TRBD1. Germline V lookup: CDR1 SGHTA, CDR2 FQGTGA. The ends lost 5 bases at V and 6 bases at J; junction bases unmatched: 17. The CDR3 has 17 residues. The CDR3 sequence: CASSPITSQTGEDGYTF. In nucleotides, the CDR3 is TGTGCCAGCAGCCCGATCACCTCACAGACAGGGGAAGATGGCTACACCTTC.

The chain uses TRBV10-3 and TRBJ2-7; D is possibly TRBD2 (6 bases). Trimming shortened V by 0 bases and J by 0 bases, and 6 bases separated the two germline ends. This CDR3 contains 14 residues. CDR1 is ENHRY, CDR2 SYGVKD, per germline. CDR3 nucleotides: TGTGCCATCAGTGAGTCGCGGGGCTCCTACGAGCAGTACTTC. Translated, it gives CAISESRGSYEQYF.

The chain recombines TRBV9 with TRBJ2-4; 7 bases map to TRBD1. The CDR3 has 15 residues. V lost 5 bases and J lost 3; bases outside the gene matches: 8. The V gene's germline CDR1 is SGDLS and CDR2 YYNGEE. CDR3 sequence reads: CASSEGAEFKNIQYF. DNA of the CDR3: TGTGCCAGCAGTGAGGGGGCGGAGTTCAAAAACATTCAGTACTTC.

The rearrangement joins TRBV2 to TRBJ1-2, with 8 nucleotides matching TRBD1. Germline CDR1 is SNHLY and CDR2 is FYNNEI. The CDR3 runs to 16 residues. V gave up 4 bases and J gave up 2 bases; unmatched junction bases: 9. CDR3 amino acids: CASSGGRTGKNYGYTF. In DNA form, the CDR3 reads TGTGCCAGCAGTGGAGGGCGGACAGGGAAGAACTATGGCTACACCTTC.

This chain connects TRBV5-1 to TRBJ2-5, with 11 bases identical to TRBD2. This CDR3 is 16 amino acids long. Germline assignment: CDR1 SGHRS and CDR2 YFSETQ. Losses at the gene ends were 5 bases for V and 5 bases for J; bases not matched to a gene: 11. The CDR3 loop is CASSSIAGGPGETQYF. CDR3 DNA: TGCGCCAGCAGTAGCATAGCGGGAGGGCCGGGGGAGACCCAGTACTTC.

The chain employs TRBV7-9 and TRBJ2-1; tentative D call: TRBD2 (5 bases). Germline V gene sequence: CDR1 SEHNR, CDR2 FQNEAQ (reference sequence). Trimming took off 4 bases at V and 5 bases at J, with 18 bases between the two ends. The CDR3 extends over 16 amino acids. The CDR3 region has the DNA TGTGCCAGCAGCTCGACTATGGCTAGTCGAGACAATGAGCAGTTCTTC. This encodes CASSSTMASRDNEQFF.

This chain connects TRBV6-6 to TRBJ2-3, with D possibly TRBD2 on 6 matching bases. CDR3 length equals 16 residues. V was trimmed by 2 bases and J by 0 bases, leaving 12 bases between them. CDR1 and CDR2 (germline): MNHNY, SVGAGI (reference sequence). The CDR3 protein is CASSYAGGTSTDTQYF. CDR3 bases: TGTGCCAGCAGTTACGCCGGGGGTACTAGCACAGATACGCAGTATTTT.

V gene TRBV27 combines with J gene TRBJ2-1; D might be TRBD1 (5 bases). Trimming left V 5 bases short and J 1 base short, with 21 bases between. The CDR3 length is 18 residues. Per the germline V gene, CDR1 is MNHEY and CDR2 is SMNVEV (reference sequence). The CDR3 sequence: CASSPWGGSPASYNEQFF. The CDR3, as DNA: TGTGCCAGCAGTCCCTGGGGCGGCAGCCCTGCATCCTACAATGAGCAGTTCTTC.

This chain joins TRBV4-1 and TRBJ2-3, with D perhaps TRBD2 (6 bases). Germline V gene lookup returns CDR1 MGHRA and CDR2 YSYEKL. V was shortened by 4 bases and J by 4 bases, with 18 bases between the two germline ends. The CDR3 has 16 amino acids. CDR3 DNA: TGCGCCAGCAGCCGGATCGGGAGCACTTGGGCAGATACGCAGTATTTT. This sequence encodes CASSRIGSTWADTQYF.

V and J are TRBV6-4 and TRBJ2-1, with D perhaps being TRBD1 or TRBD2 (7 bases each). This CDR3 region has 15 residues. V lost 6 bases and J lost 3, with 15 bases in between. The germline CDR1 and CDR2 sequences are MRHNA and SNTAGT. The CDR3 DNA follows: TGTGCCAGCAGGGGGGGGGACAGTGTCTACAATGAGCAGTTCTTC. It translates to CASRGGDSVYNEQFF.

This sequence joins TRBV15 and TRBJ2-3, with 9 positions matching TRBD2. V lost 5 bases, J lost 2 bases, and 5 bases stayed unmatched. The CDR3 covers 15 residues. Looked up from germline, CDR1 is LNHNV and CDR2 is YYDKDF (reference sequence). The CDR3 sequence is CATSSSGALTDTQYF. The CDR3 DNA is TGTGCCACCAGCTCTAGCGGGGCGCTCACAGATACGCAGTATTTT.